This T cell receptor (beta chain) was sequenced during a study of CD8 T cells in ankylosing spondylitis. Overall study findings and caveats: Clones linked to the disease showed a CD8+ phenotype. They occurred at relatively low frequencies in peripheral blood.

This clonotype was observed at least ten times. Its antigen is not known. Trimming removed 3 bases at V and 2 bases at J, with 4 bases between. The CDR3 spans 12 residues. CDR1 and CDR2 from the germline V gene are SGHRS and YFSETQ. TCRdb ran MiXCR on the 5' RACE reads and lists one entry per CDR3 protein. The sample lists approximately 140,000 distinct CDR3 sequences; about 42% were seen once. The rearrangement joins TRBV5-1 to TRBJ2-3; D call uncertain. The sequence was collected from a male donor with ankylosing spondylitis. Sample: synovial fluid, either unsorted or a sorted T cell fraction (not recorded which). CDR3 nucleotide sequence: TGCGCCAGCAGCTATACCACAGATACGCAGTATTTT. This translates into CASSYTTDTQYF.